This TCR beta chain came from a study of blood T cell repertoires in COVID-19. About the study: Samples representing acute and convalescent COVID-19 were sourced from the United States, Italy and Spain. From T cells, B-cell-depleted T cells, or PBMCs came the material, which was cDNA or gDNA.

Sequencing used immunoSEQ multiplex PCR; TCRdb keeps in-frame clones, though not all of them. The sample yields more than 150,000 clones, 75% to 90% seen once. The sequence was obtained from a woman aged 40 to 50 with acute or convalescent COVID-19. The sequencing sample was made of peripheral blood.

In DNA form, the CDR3 reads TGTGCCAGCGAGCCGACAGGGGGTTTAGGTGAAAAACTGTTTTTT. Protein sequence: CASEPTGGLGEKLFF. The chain is built from TRBV6-5 and TRBJ1-4; 9 bases fit TRBD1. V lost 8 bases, J lost 7 bases, and 11 bases stayed unmatched. The CDR3 loop spans 15 amino acids. Per the germline V gene, CDR1 is MNHEY and CDR2 is SVGAGI.